The rows below give T cell receptor beta chains drawn from one sample of a study of T cells in localized non-small cell lung cancer. Produced via immunoSEQ multiplex PCR; TCRdb's table is partial and in-frame only. The sample includes 1,500 or so clones, 30% to 45% of them seen just once. Source: normal lung tissue next to the tumor, taken before any cancer treatment. The receptor set was obtained from a woman aged 35-75 years with stage I squamous cell lung carcinoma. Each CDR3 is given with its conserved first and last residue. Each record gives: clone size, J gene, V gene, D gene, CDR3 DNA, CDR3 protein. The D gene is left open where the match is weak. Clone size is not always given. Where it is, it says once, few, many or a class for expanded clones.

few	TRBJ1-5	TRBV6-8	NA	TGTGCCAGCAGTGAGGGCAGGGGTGGGGTAAGCAATCAGCCCCAGCATTTT	CASSEGRGGVSNQPQHF
NA	TRBJ1-2	TRBV15	NA	TGTGCCACCAGCCCTCCTCTGGAGGGGCCCCATGGCTACACCTTC	CATSPPLEGPHGYTF
once	TRBJ1-5	TRBV29-1	NA	TGCAGCGTTGATAGGACAGCGCAAAGGCCCCAGCATTTT	CSVDRTAQRPQHF
NA	TRBJ2-3	TRBV11-3	NA	TGTGCCAGCAGCCAGACCTTGGGGCAGGGGATAAGCACGGGGTATTTT	CASSQTLGQGISTGYF
NA	TRBJ1-1	TRBV30	NA	TGTGCCTGGAGTGCAGAGAGAGAAGCTTTCTTT	CAWSAEREAFF
NA	TRBJ1-1	TRBV29-1	NA	TGCAGCGTTCATCGAAGCATTAACACTGAAGCTTTCTTT	CSVHRSINTEAFF
NA	TRBJ1-3	TRBV6-7	NA	TGTGCCAGCAGGGGGAGCAGCTCTGGAAACACCATATATTTT	CASRGSSSGNTIYF
NA	TRBJ1-6	TRBV6-8	NA	TGTGCCAGCAATTACGATGATTCACCCCTCCACTTT	CASNYDDSPLHF
large	TRBJ1-1	TRBV6-8	NA	TGTGCCAGCGTGCATCCCGGACAGATGAACACTGAAGCTTTCTTT	CASVHPGQMNTEAFF
NA	TRBJ2-1	TRBV30	NA	TGTGCCTGGAGAAGAGGGGGGGGTTACAATGAGCAGTTCTTC	CAWRRGGGYNEQFF
NA	TRBJ2-3	TRBV11-3	TRBD2	TGTGCCAGCAGTCGTAGCGGGGGGACGACAGATACGCAGTATTTT	CASSRSGGTTDTQYF
NA	TRBJ2-2	TRBV19	NA	TGTGCCAGTAGTATTAGGGGGGCCCCCGGGGAGCTGTTTTTT	CASSIRGAPGELFF
NA	TRBJ1-1	TRBV29-1	TRBD1	TGCAGCGTTGTGAACCGGGACAGGGGCCTGATCGAGGCTTTCTTT	CSVVNRDRGLIEAFF
NA	TRBJ1-2	TRBV18	TRBD1	TGTGCCAGCTCACCACGGTCAACAGGGGTCAGTTCAGATGGCTACACCTTC	CASSPRSTGVSSDGYTF
few	TRBJ1-3	TRBV11-3	NA	TGTGCCAGCAGCTTAGATGTGGGGGAGTTCTTTACTGGAAACACCATATATTTT	CASSLDVGEFFTGNTIYF
NA	TRBJ1-2	TRBV18	TRBD1	TGTGCCAGCTCACCTACGGGACAGGGAGATGGCTACACCTTC	CASSPTGQGDGYTF
NA	TRBJ2-7	TRBV11-3	TRBD1	TGTGCCAGCAGCTCCGAAGGGACAGGGATCTACGAGCAGTACTTC	CASSSEGTGIYEQYF
few	TRBJ1-1	TRBV9	TRBD1	TGTGCCAGCACTCGAACAACAGGGGCCACTGAAGCTTTCTTT	CASTRTTGATEAFF
NA	TRBJ1-1	TRBV6-8	NA	TGTGCCAGCAGTTACTCCGCGACAGCTCGAAACACTGAAGCTTTCTTT	CASSYSATARNTEAFF
NA	TRBJ2-3	TRBV2	TRBD2	TGTGCCAGCAGTCCGGGACTAGCGGGGGCGGGAGATACGCAGTATTTT	CASSPGLAGAGDTQYF
few	TRBJ2-7	TRBV11-3	NA	TGTGCCAGCAGCTTAGTACCAGAGTCAGTCGAGCAGTACTTC	CASSLVPESVEQYF
NA	TRBJ1-5	TRBV28	NA	TGTGCCAGCAGCCTAGGGGGATTTGGCAATCAGCCCCAGCATTTT	CASSLGGFGNQPQHF
few	TRBJ2-3	TRBV6-8	NA	TGTGCCAGCAGCGCCAGGGTGCAGGGCACAGATACGCAGTATTTT	CASSARVQGTDTQYF
medium-sized	TRBJ2-1	TRBV11-3	NA	TGTGCCAGCAGCTCGGGACTTGACTCCTACAATGAGCAGTTCTTC	CASSSGLDSYNEQFF
NA	TRBJ2-2	TRBV19	NA	TGTGCCAGCCAGGCGGCGGCCGGGGAGCTGTTTTTT	CASQAAAGELFF
NA	TRBJ1-1	TRBV6-8	NA	TGTGCCAGCAGAGACCTCCGGACCTTTGGGCTTACTGAAGCTTTCTTT	CASRDLRTFGLTEAFF
NA	TRBJ1-5	TRBV10-2	NA	TGCGCCAGCAACTTGGACACCTCCAATCAGCCCCAGCATTTT	CASNLDTSNQPQHF
few	TRBJ2-1	TRBV10-3	NA	TGTGCCATCTGGACGGGGGCGTACAATGAGCAGTTCTTC	CAIWTGAYNEQFF
NA	TRBJ1-1	TRBV11-3	TRBD1	TGTGCTAGCAGCAAGGGACAGGCCCTGAACACTGAAGCTTTCTTT	CASSKGQALNTEAFF
few	TRBJ1-2	TRBV11-3	NA	TGTGCCAGCAGCCCAGGCTCCGGGATTATCCATGGCTACACCTTC	CASSPGSGIIHGYTF
NA	TRBJ2-3	TRBV30	TRBD2	TGTGCCTGGAGTGTATCTAGCGGGGGACCCTCTAGCACAGATACGCAGTATTTT	CAWSVSSGGPSSTDTQYF
medium-sized	TRBJ2-7	TRBV6-8	TRBD2	TGTGCCCGCCGCGGGGGAAAAACCTACGAGCAGTACTTC	CARRGGKTYEQYF
few	TRBJ1-6	TRBV11-3	NA	TGTGCCAGCAGCCCCGGCCGGACTGTAGAGAATTCACCCCTCCACTTT	CASSPGRTVENSPLHF
NA	TRBJ1-2	TRBV6-1	NA	TGTGCCAGCAGTGAAGTCAATGGCTATGGCTACACCTTC	CASSEVNGYGYTF
NA	TRBJ2-2	TRBV25-1	NA	TGTGCCAGCAGTGCCGCGGGCGGGGCCGGGGAGCTGTTTTTT	CASSAAGGAGELFF
NA	TRBJ1-1	TRBV19	NA	TGTGCCAGTATGAACAGTGTGAACACTGAAGCTTTCTTT	CASMNSVNTEAFF
NA	TRBJ1-6	TRBV1	NA	TGCGCCAGCAGCCAAGATTCGGGTTTCTATAATTCACCCCTCCACTTT	CASSQDSGFYNSPLHF
medium-sized	TRBJ1-1	TRBV11-3	NA	TGTGCCAGCAGCTTAGATCTAACGGGATCCACTGAAGCTTTCTTT	CASSLDLTGSTEAFF
NA	TRBJ1-1	TRBV9	NA	TGTGCCAGCAGTGGGGTATCAGGGGAGAGTATGAACACTGAAGCTTTCTTT	CASSGVSGESMNTEAFF
medium-sized	TRBJ2-7	TRBV11-3	NA	TGTGCCAGCCAGCTTAATAGGGCCGGCAGCGAGCAGTACTTC	CASQLNRAGSEQYF
few	TRBJ1-4	TRBV18	NA	TGTGCCAGCTCCTACCCACCCATGAAACTGTTTTTT	CASSYPPMKLFF
NA	TRBJ1-5	TRBV19	NA	TGTGCCAGTAGTGGGGGGGTCAATCAGCCCCAGCATTTT	CASSGGVNQPQHF
medium-sized	TRBJ1-2	TRBV11-3	TRBD1	TGTGCCAGCAGCCCTCAGTCCGGGACAGGGTGGTTAGGCTACACCTTC	CASSPQSGTGWLGYTF